This is a list of T cell receptor beta chains from one sample in a study of beta chain features in type 1 diabetes. Assay used: immunoSEQ multiplex PCR; TCRdb lists only in-frame clones, some missing. This sample yields hundreds of thousands of clones, of which 6.5% to 10% are seen a single time; 0.44% belongs to the top ten. Sequencing was carried out using central memory CD4+ T cells from blood. These receptors were taken from a woman aged 18-29 years in good health. Each CDR3 is given with its conserved first and last residue. A D gene is named only where the DNA matches it firmly. Expanded clones are given a class, and other clones once, few, many or no size at all.

clone_size: NA; v_call: TRBV19; d_call: NA; j_call: TRBJ2-7; cdr3_nt: TGTGCCAGTAGCACGATCTCTGGGCTTGAGCAGTACTTC; cdr3_aa: CASSTISGLEQYF
clone_size: many; v_call: TRBV4-3; d_call: TRBD1; j_call: TRBJ2-2; cdr3_nt: TGCGCCAGCAGCCGAGACTACAGGGGGATTGCCACCGGGGAGCTGTTTTTT; cdr3_aa: CASSRDYRGIATGELFF
clone_size: NA; v_call: TRBV5-6; d_call: NA; j_call: TRBJ1-1; cdr3_nt: TGTGCCAGCAGCCGTAGATCCCTAGGTAACACTGAAGCTTTCTTT; cdr3_aa: CASSRRSLGNTEAFF
clone_size: many; v_call: TRBV19; d_call: NA; j_call: TRBJ2-3; cdr3_nt: TGTGCCAGTAGCCCCGGGCGTAGCCGTGCCACATATACGCAGTATTTT; cdr3_aa: CASSPGRSRATYTQYF
clone_size: many; v_call: TRBV5-6; d_call: TRBD2; j_call: TRBJ2-3; cdr3_nt: TGTGCCAGCAGCTTACGGACTAGCGGCACAGATACGCAGTATTTT; cdr3_aa: CASSLRTSGTDTQYF
clone_size: NA; v_call: TRBV5-6; d_call: TRBD2; j_call: TRBJ2-7; cdr3_nt: TGTGCCAGCAGCTTGACTAGCGCCACCTACGAGCAGTACTTC; cdr3_aa: CASSLTSATYEQYF
clone_size: few; v_call: TRBV6-6; d_call: TRBD1; j_call: TRBJ1-5; cdr3_nt: TGTGCCAGCAGTTACGACAGGGGAGGGGGTCAGCCCCAGCATTTT; cdr3_aa: CASSYDRGGGQPQHF
clone_size: NA; v_call: TRBV7-9; d_call: NA; j_call: TRBJ1-3; cdr3_nt: TGTGCCAGCAGCTTATCTAGTGGCTCGAACACCATATATTTT; cdr3_aa: CASSLSSGSNTIYF
clone_size: few; v_call: TRBV7-9; d_call: TRBD2; j_call: TRBJ2-3; cdr3_nt: TGTGCCAGCAGCTTTACTAGCGGGAGCGGGACAGATACGCAGTATTTT; cdr3_aa: CASSFTSGSGTDTQYF
clone_size: few; v_call: TRBV21-1; d_call: NA; j_call: TRBJ1-1; cdr3_nt: TGTGCCAGCAGCAAAGACCGACAGAGAACTGAAGCTTTCTTT; cdr3_aa: CASSKDRQRTEAFF
clone_size: few; v_call: TRBV12-5; d_call: NA; j_call: TRBJ2-2; cdr3_nt: TGTGCTAGTGGTTTGCAGGGACACCCCACCGGGGAGCTGTTTTTT; cdr3_aa: CASGLQGHPTGELFF
clone_size: few; v_call: TRBV2; d_call: TRBD1; j_call: TRBJ2-3; cdr3_nt: TGTGCCAGCAGTTGGACAGGGAGCACAGATACGCAGTATTTT; cdr3_aa: CASSWTGSTDTQYF
clone_size: NA; v_call: TRBV19; d_call: NA; j_call: TRBJ2-5; cdr3_nt: TGTGCCAGTAGTCCGGGGCCGGGCCAGACCCAGTACTTC; cdr3_aa: CASSPGPGQTQYF
clone_size: many; v_call: TRBV7-9; d_call: NA; j_call: TRBJ1-2; cdr3_nt: TGTGCCAGCAGCTTAGCGGCCGCTGAGAGGGTCGGCGGCTACACCTTC; cdr3_aa: CASSLAAAERVGGYTF
clone_size: few; v_call: TRBV18; d_call: NA; j_call: TRBJ2-3; cdr3_nt: TGTGCCAGCTCTCCGATGGAGTCGAGATATACGCAGTATTTT; cdr3_aa: CASSPMESRYTQYF
clone_size: few; v_call: TRBV9; d_call: NA; j_call: TRBJ2-5; cdr3_nt: TGTGCCAGCAGTGAGACAGTCCCCGGCGAGACCCAGTACTTC; cdr3_aa: CASSETVPGETQYF
clone_size: few; v_call: TRBV7-2; d_call: NA; j_call: TRBJ2-2; cdr3_nt: TGTGCCAGCAGCTGGGATCAGGGGACCGGGGAGCTGTTTTTT; cdr3_aa: CASSWDQGTGELFF
clone_size: few; v_call: TRBV9; d_call: TRBD2; j_call: TRBJ2-1; cdr3_nt: TGTGCCAGCAGCCCCCACCCTCGGCGGGAGGGCAATAATGAGCAGTTCTTC; cdr3_aa: CASSPHPRREGNNEQFF
clone_size: NA; v_call: TRBV27; d_call: NA; j_call: TRBJ2-2; cdr3_nt: TGTGCCAGCAGCTCTCGATTAGTTTCCGGGGAGCTGTTTTTT; cdr3_aa: CASSSRLVSGELFF
clone_size: NA; v_call: TRBV7-2; d_call: TRBD2; j_call: TRBJ2-1; cdr3_nt: TGTGCCAGCAGTCTTAGCGGGACGCGGCACAATGAGCAGTTCTTC; cdr3_aa: CASSLSGTRHNEQFF
clone_size: NA; v_call: TRBV5-4; d_call: NA; j_call: TRBJ2-3; cdr3_nt: TGTGCCAGCAGCTTGGGGCTAGCAGGAGATACGCAGTATTTT; cdr3_aa: CASSLGLAGDTQYF
clone_size: many; v_call: TRBV5-4; d_call: NA; j_call: TRBJ2-6; cdr3_nt: TGTGCCAGCAGCTTGACAGTAGAGAGCTCTGGGGCCAACGTCCTGACTTTC; cdr3_aa: CASSLTVESSGANVLTF
clone_size: few; v_call: TRBV19; d_call: NA; j_call: TRBJ2-7; cdr3_nt: TGTGCCAGCAGACGACCGGGGGACGACGAGCAGTACTTC; cdr3_aa: CASRRPGDDEQYF
clone_size: few; v_call: TRBV7-8; d_call: TRBD1; j_call: TRBJ2-7; cdr3_nt: TGTGCCAGCAGCTTAACGGGCGGACAGGGGGCATACGAGCAGTACTTC; cdr3_aa: CASSLTGGQGAYEQYF